The entry below gives a single T cell receptor beta chain sequence along with its context. Its specificity is unknown. Here immunoSEQ multiplex PCR was the method, and the copy in TCRdb shows in-frame clones only, minus some. Among about 97,000 clones listed, roughly 89% were seen once. This specimen comes from a study of T cell responses to AZD1222 COVID-19 vaccine. This CDR3 has 14 residues. Germline V gene data show CDR1 as SGHTA and CDR2 as FQGTGA. Trimming removed 1 base from V and 5 bases from J, with 9 bases in between. Study outcomes and limitations: Spike-specific TCR breadth and depth were elevated following two AZD1222 doses.

The V call is TRBV7-3, the J call TRBJ2-1, with D perhaps matching TRBD2 (5 bases). The source material was peripheral blood, sampled on day 0 of AZD1222 vaccination. The TCR originated in an adult in good health. The CDR3 is CASSLMGSDNEQFF. In DNA form, the CDR3 reads TGTGCCAGCAGCTTAATGGGGAGCGACAATGAGCAGTTCTTC.